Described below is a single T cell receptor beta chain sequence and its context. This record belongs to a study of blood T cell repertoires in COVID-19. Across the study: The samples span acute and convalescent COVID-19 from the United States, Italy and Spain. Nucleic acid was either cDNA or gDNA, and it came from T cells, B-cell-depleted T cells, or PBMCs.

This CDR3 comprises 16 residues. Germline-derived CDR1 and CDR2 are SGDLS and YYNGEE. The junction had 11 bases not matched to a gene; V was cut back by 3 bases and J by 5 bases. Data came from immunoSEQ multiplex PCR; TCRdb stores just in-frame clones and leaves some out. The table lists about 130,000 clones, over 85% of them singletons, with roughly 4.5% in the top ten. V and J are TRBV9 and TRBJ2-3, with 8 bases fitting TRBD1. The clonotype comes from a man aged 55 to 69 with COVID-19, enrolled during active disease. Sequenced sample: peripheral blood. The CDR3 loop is CASSGQGPRGGDTQYF. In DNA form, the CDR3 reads TGTGCCAGCAGCGGACAGGGGCCGAGGGGTGGAGATACGCAGTATTTT.